Presented here are 19 T cell receptor beta chains from one specimen sequenced in a study of blood T cell repertoires in COVID-19 (dated by TCRdb to about 2020). The library was prepared using the immunoSEQ multiplex PCR assay. The clones in this table, taken by TCRdb from immuneACCESS, are in-frame only. Not every clone is retained; where verified, under half of the shortfall comes from an unresolved V gene, and the cause of the rest is unknown. For this sample there are some 190,000 clones; roughly 84% appear just once. The biggest ten clones account for roughly a tenth of the sample. The specimen was peripheral blood. Receptors originate from a woman over 75 with active or convalescent COVID-19.

This chain connects TRBV10-3 to TRBJ2-7, with 7 bases lining up with TRBD1. The germline V gene encodes CDR1 ENHRY and CDR2 SYGVKD. This CDR3 has 15 residues. With V trimmed by 3 bases and J by 1 base, 6 bases remained unmatched. The DNA of the CDR3 is TGTGCCATCAGTGACTCGACAGGGAGATCCTACGAGCAGTACTTC. It codes for CAISDSTGRSYEQYF.

This clone was observed once. The V call is TRBV19, the J call TRBJ2-2; 9 nucleotides line up with TRBD2. The ends lost 3 bases at V and 5 bases at J; junction bases unmatched: 4. Germline V gene data show CDR1 as LNHDA and CDR2 as SQIVND (reference sequence). CDR3 length equals 15 residues. This CDR3 is CASSIGLAWTGELFF. In nucleotides, the CDR3 is TGTGCCAGTAGTATCGGACTAGCGTGGACCGGGGAGCTGTTTTTT. Combining the CDR3 with reference TRBV19 and TRBJ2-2 gives the whole variable domain DGGITQSPKYLFRKEGQNVTLSCEQNLNHDAMYWYRQDPGQGLRLIYYSQIVNDFQKGDIAEGYSVSREKKESFPLTVTSAQKNPTAFYLCASSIGLAWTGELFFGEGSRLTVL.

The chain employs TRBV5-1 and TRBJ2-7, with D perhaps matching TRBD1 (5 bases). The V end lost 4 bases, the J end lost 0 bases, and 17 bases lay between the germline ends. In germline, CDR1 is SGHRS, CDR2 YFSETQ. CDR3 length: 16 amino acids. CDR3: CASSPQTDRHSYEQYF. In nucleotides, the CDR3 is TGCGCCAGCAGCCCCCAAACCGACAGACACTCCTACGAGCAGTACTTC.

The V gene is TRBV5-4, the J gene TRBJ1-2; weak D call: TRBD1 (6 bases). Trimming took 0 bases from V and 5 from J, leaving 8 bases between them. The CDR3 is made up of 13 amino acids. The germline V gene encodes CDR1 SGHNT and CDR2 YYREEE (reference sequence). CDR3 nucleotide sequence: TGTGCCAGCAGCTTGGGACAGGAATATGGCTACACCTTC. Protein product: CASSLGQEYGYTF.

The rearrangement uses TRBV11-3 and TRBJ1-5, with 8 bases that match TRBD1. This CDR3 contains 17 residues. After removal of 5 bases from V and 1 base from J, the junction contained 10 bases not matched to a gene. Germline-derived CDR1 and CDR2 are SGHNT and YENEEA. The chain's CDR3 is CASSHRTGWRSNQPQHF. For the CDR3, the DNA is TGTGCCAGCAGCCACCGGACAGGGTGGCGGAGCAATCAGCCCCAGCATTTT.

This clone showed up just a few times. The chain joins TRBV3-1 (or the pseudogene TRBV3-2) to TRBJ1-2; D may be TRBD1 (5 bases). Trimming cost V 3 bases and J 4 bases, with 12 bases left between them. This CDR3 spans 14 amino acids. The V gene's germline CDR1 is LGHDT and CDR2 YNNKEL (reference sequence). The CDR3 here is CASSQDKGSYGYTF. The CDR3 region has the DNA TGTGCCAGCAGCCAGGACAAGGGTAGCTATGGCTACACCTTC.

The CDR3 is CASSLPSGRIFTDNEQFF. CDR3 DNA sequence: TGTGCCAGCAGCCTACCTAGCGGGAGGATTTTCACGGACAATGAGCAGTTCTTC. The rearrangement links TRBV7-6 to TRBJ2-1; 11 positions agree with TRBD2. V lost 5 bases and J lost 5; bases outside the gene matches: 14. Germline V CDR1 and CDR2: SGHVS, FNYEAQ. This CDR3 spans 18 amino acids.

This clone was seen more than once but under ten times. CDR3 coding DNA: TGTGCCAGCAGTCGAAAAAGGGGGGAGACCCAGTACTTC. As protein: CASSRKRGETQYF. The chain uses TRBV6-5 and TRBJ2-5; tentatively, D is TRBD1 (6 bases). In germline, CDR1 is MNHEY, CDR2 SVGAGI. The CDR3 is made up of 13 amino acids. V was shortened by 5 bases and J by 5 bases, with 12 bases between the two germline ends.

The chain uses TRBV28 and TRBJ1-2; 9 bases line up with TRBD1. J was trimmed by 3 bases and V by 8 bases; bases with no gene match: 19. This CDR3 spans 18 amino acids. From germline, CDR1 is MDHEN and CDR2 SYDVKM. The CDR3 is CASATTPGTGLRDYGYTF. DNA of the CDR3: TGTGCCAGCGCCACTACCCCCGGGACAGGGCTCCGTGACTATGGCTACACCTTC.

This clone was counted between two and nine times. The genes are TRBV3-1 (or the pseudogene TRBV3-2) and TRBJ2-1, with TRBD2 matching over 9 bases. The CDR3 length is 18 residues. Germline CDR1 is LGHDT and CDR2 is YNNKEL (reference sequence). The ends lost 6 bases at V and 2 bases at J; junction bases unmatched: 14. CDR3 loop: CASSLWSDSGSPYNEQFF. The CDR3 coding sequence is TGTGCCAGCAGTCTTTGGAGTGATAGCGGGAGTCCCTACAATGAGCAGTTCTTC.

V usage is TRBV5-1 and J usage is TRBJ2-1; 7 nucleotides match TRBD2. Trimming took 4 bases from V and 4 from J; bases not matched to a gene: 8. Per germline, CDR1 SGHRS and CDR2 YFSETQ. The CDR3 sequence is 15 residues long. The CDR3 loop is CASSPGEGFYNEQFF. In nucleotides, the CDR3 is TGCGCCAGCAGCCCCGGGGAGGGCTTTTACAATGAGCAGTTCTTC.

This chain links TRBV4-1 with TRBJ2-1; 14 bases match TRBD2. The length of the CDR3 is 17 residues. Germline V gene lookup returns CDR1 MGHRA and CDR2 YSYEKL. V lost 3 bases to trimming and J lost 4 bases; unmatched junction nucleotides: 5. The CDR3 region has the DNA TGCGCCAGCAGCCAGGGACTAGCGGGAGCAATGTACAATGAGCAGTTCTTC. This gives the protein CASSQGLAGAMYNEQFF.

CDR3 bases: TGTGCCAGCAGTTTCCTTGAAGGCAGGGTCGGCTACACCTTC. It encodes CASSFLEGRVGYTF. The J gene is TRBJ1-2, the V gene TRBV2; a weak D match, TRBD1 (5 bases). Germline V gives CDR1 SNHLY, CDR2 FYNNEI. This CDR3 is 14 amino acids long. Trimming left V 5 bases short and J 8 bases short, with 18 bases between.

The V and J genes are TRBV6-2 or TRBV6-3 and TRBJ2-1; no clear D gene. The CDR3 spans 11 residues. CDR1 is MNHEY and CDR2 is SVGEGT in the germline V gene. The ends were cut back, 3 bases at V and 8 bases at J, with 5 bases in the middle. CDR3 nucleotide sequence: TGTGCCAGCAGTTATCTCGATGAGCAGTTCTTC. This sequence encodes CASSYLDEQFF.

The chain recombines TRBV18 with TRBJ2-1, with 14 bases matching TRBD2. The CDR3 has 17 residues. Germline V gene data show CDR1 as KGHSH and CDR2 as LQKENI. The V and J ends lost 6 bases and 10 bases, in that order; junction bases with no gene match: 14. The CDR3 DNA sequence: TGTGCCAGCTCTACGAACTACGGGACTAGCGGGAGAACAGAGCAGTTCTTC. Protein product: CASSTNYGTSGRTEQFF.

The chain joins TRBV6-5 to TRBJ1-2; D is perhaps TRBD1 (6 bases). V shed 6 bases and J shed 4 bases, with 18 bases lying between them. The germline V gene has CDR1 MNHEY and CDR2 SVGAGI. The CDR3 loop spans 15 amino acids. In DNA form, the CDR3 reads TGTGCCAGCAGGCCCCAGAATCGGGACACCTATGGCTACACCTTC. As protein: CASRPQNRDTYGYTF.

The chain is built from TRBV30 and TRBJ1-6; tentatively, D is TRBD1 (6 bases). The germline V and J ends were trimmed by 0 bases and 10 bases, with 16 bases remaining between them. Germline assignment: CDR1 GTSNPN and CDR2 SVGIG (reference sequence). The CDR3 has 15 residues. The CDR3 loop is CAWSVPRGGPSPLHF. The CDR3 coding sequence is TGTGCCTGGAGTGTGCCCAGGGGCGGGCCCTCACCCCTCCACTTT.

This clone was counted once. This rearrangement joins TRBV5-1 to TRBJ2-7; 14 bases match TRBD2. V lost 4 bases and J lost 6; bases outside the gene matches: 6. The CDR3 spans 15 residues. The V gene's germline CDR1 is SGHRS and CDR2 YFSETQ. CDR3 in DNA: TGCGCCAGCAGCAACGGACTAGCGGGAGGTGCCGAGCAGTACTTC. It codes for CASSNGLAGGAEQYF.

In its sample, this clone was seen once. CDR3 sequence reads: CASSFGTGAADTEAFF. In nucleotides, the CDR3 is TGTGCCAGCAGCTTCGGGACAGGGGCCGCGGACACTGAAGCTTTCTTT. The J gene is TRBJ1-1, the V gene TRBV7-9; 10 bases are shared with TRBD1. Germline CDR1 reads SEHNR; CDR2 reads FQNEAQ (reference sequence). CDR3 length: 16 residues. J gave up 3 bases and V 3 bases, and 7 bases lay outside the gene matches.